A selection of T cell receptor beta chains follows, all from one sample in a study of tumor-infiltrating lymphocytes in localized non-small cell lung cancer. Generated by immunoSEQ multiplex PCR, the TCRdb table keeps only in-frame clones and is missing some. The repertoire includes 2,800 or so clones, roughly 55% of them detected once, and around 23% sits in the top ten. The sequenced sample was uninvolved lung tissue not adjacent to the tumor. These receptors were taken from a human donor with non-small cell lung cancer. The CDR3 runs from the conserved cysteine through the conserved F or W.

v_gene	j_gene	len	CDR3aa
TRBV4-2	TRBJ1-3	13	CASSQVLGNTIYF
TRBV6-5	TRBJ2-7	13	CASTLGQDYEQYF
TRBV27	TRBJ2-2	14	CASSNRPPTGELFF
TRBV5-5	TRBJ2-2	15	CASSFSGLSTGELFF
TRBV30	TRBJ2-7	13	CAWRGGRGLEQYF
TRBV29-1	TRBJ1-2	15	CSVEGQGALYDGYTF
TRBV19	TRBJ2-7	13	CASSPGGLYEQYF
TRBV2	TRBJ2-3	15	CASSGSGFSTDTQYF
TRBV27	TRBJ2-1	17	CASSVQTGTGFYNEQFF
TRBV30	TRBJ2-1	11	CAWSWKDEQFF
TRBV2	TRBJ1-2	13	CASQGQGRIGYTF
TRBV5-1	TRBJ2-2	15	CASSQGQGNTGELFF
TRBV30	TRBJ1-2	15	CAWAADKTGASGYTF
TRBV5-1	TRBJ2-7	15	CASSPDAGSRYEQYF
TRBV11-2	TRBJ2-2	14	CASSLERQTGELFF
TRBV6-1	TRBJ1-2	13	CASEELANYGYTF
TRBV7-2	TRBJ2-1	16	CASSLRGQGPYNEQFF
TRBV5-1	TRBJ1-1	13	CASSLGGLTEAFF
TRBV5-1	TRBJ1-2	12	CASSLDAYGYTF
TRBV7-2	TRBJ2-1	13	CASSSDTGNEQFF
TRBV19	TRBJ1-1	14	CASSIAGASTEAFF
TRBV2	TRBJ2-1	16	CASSSPPGGRVNEQFF
TRBV7-8	TRBJ2-5	15	CASSLGGRPYETQYF
TRBV4-1	TRBJ2-7	16	CASSQDYTGALREQYF
TRBV6-5	TRBJ2-7	12	CASFRDSNEQYF
TRBV28	TRBJ1-2	12	CASEATNYGYTF
TRBV29-1	TRBJ1-5	14	CSVLEVGGNQPQHF
TRBV7-2	TRBJ2-2	14	CASSATSGTGELFF
TRBV7-6	TRBJ1-1	13	CASSLHRGTEAFF
TRBV10-2	TRBJ2-7	16	CASSEVLGQGGTEQYF
TRBV7-8	TRBJ2-1	16	CASSLQWLANPNEQFF
TRBV11-3	TRBJ2-1	15	CASSLGGRDYNEQFF
TRBV7-2	TRBJ1-2	14	CASTEGRTTAGYTF
TRBV7-8	TRBJ2-7	13	CASTVHGSLEQYF
TRBV6-5	TRBJ2-2	14	CASSQTGIPGELFF
TRBV5-1	TRBJ1-1	15	CASSPGGARNTEAFF
TRBV7-9	TRBJ2-2	14	CASSLAGSTGELFF
TRBV7-6	TRBJ1-2	13	CASSLGNGDGYTF
TRBV7-9	TRBJ2-7	13	CASSQSGTYEQYF
TRBV29-1	TRBJ2-2	13	CSAGSPGSGELFF
TRBV29-1	TRBJ2-7	14	CSVRERESSYEQYF
TRBV29-1	TRBJ2-7	12	CSIGAGIYEQYF
TRBV9	TRBJ2-2	13	CASSVATTGELFF
TRBV5-1	TRBJ2-3	14	CASARGGSTDTQYF
TRBV29-1	TRBJ1-2	12	CSAGDKNYGYTF
TRBV6-5	TRBJ1-1	14	CASSSLTGGGGAFF
TRBV30	TRBJ2-3	13	CAWMSGSTDTQYF
TRBV20-1	TRBJ2-1	11	CSAGEGNEQFF
TRBV28	TRBJ1-5	13	CASSPDWSKPQHF
TRBV28	TRBJ2-7	14	CASKERDFSYEQYF
TRBV28	TRBJ1-5	15	CASRAGTGSNQPQHF
TRBV30	TRBJ1-1	12	CAWNRLLPEAFF
TRBV29-1	TRBJ2-5	14	CSVEGLGVGETQYF
TRBV6-5	TRBJ2-3	13	CASSHSPRDTQYF
TRBV19	TRBJ2-5	13	CATLDRDQETQYF
TRBV5-5	TRBJ2-3	14	CASSPRTGTDTQYF
TRBV4-1	TRBJ1-5	13	CASSPREGQPQHF
TRBV6-5	TRBJ2-7	14	CASSPGTSSYEQYF
TRBV30	TRBJ1-1	16	CAWSGATTGANTEAFF
TRBV7-2	TRBJ2-5	14	CASSFIQGEETQYF